A single sample gave rise to the 23 T cell receptor beta chains below, sequenced in a study of shared clonotypes between healthy human individuals. Repertoires were generated with immunoSEQ multiplex PCR, while TCRdb's copy carries only in-frame clones and drops some. The profile covers about 330,000 clones, with around 90% appearing a single time and about 17% taken by the ten largest. Specimen: memory CD8+ T cells sorted from blood. Subset meaning: CD45RO+ cells pooled with CCR7-negative TemRA cells. These receptor sequences come from a man between 18 and 29 years old in good health.

This clone appeared once. This chain uses TRBV7-9 with TRBJ2-1; tentatively, D is TRBD1 or TRBD2 (5 bases each). CDR1 SEHNR and CDR2 FQNEAQ come from the germline V gene (reference sequence). The length of the CDR3 is 15 residues. Trimming removed 5 bases at V and 2 bases at J, with 13 bases between. The CDR3 DNA follows: TGTGCCAGCAGCCCCCGGGACGGGGCCTACAATGAGCAGTTCTTC. It translates to CASSPRDGAYNEQFF.

The rearrangement joins TRBV4-2 to TRBJ2-5; a possible D gene is TRBD2 (6 bases). Germline V CDR1 and CDR2: LGHNA, YNFKEQ. V was trimmed by 1 base and J by 4 bases, leaving 22 bases between them. The CDR3 covers 18 residues. CDR3 sequence: CASSQGTGGVFVGETQYF. CDR3 nucleotides: TGTGCCAGCAGCCAAGGTACAGGAGGGGTTTTTGTAGGAGAGACCCAGTACTTC.

This chain joins TRBV4-3 and TRBJ2-1, with 8 positions matching TRBD2. CDR1 and CDR2 (germline): LGHNA, YSLEER. The CDR3 totals 16 residues. J gave up 6 bases and V 0 bases, and 7 bases lay outside the gene matches. CDR3 in amino acids: CASSQDQREGRNEQFF. The DNA for the CDR3 is TGCGCCAGCAGCCAAGATCAACGGGAGGGCCGCAATGAGCAGTTCTTC.

The rearrangement joins TRBV6-5 to TRBJ2-7; 10 positions agree with TRBD2. The CDR3 covers 15 residues. Per the germline V gene, CDR1 is MNHEY and CDR2 is SVGAGI. The junction had 6 bases not matched to a gene; V was cut back by 4 bases and J by 3 bases. The CDR3 loop is CASSFSLAGIYEQYF. For the CDR3, the DNA is TGTGCCAGCAGTTTCTCACTAGCGGGGATCTACGAGCAGTACTTC.

The CDR3 sequence: CASSLAGRGDTEAFF. Written as DNA, the CDR3 is TGTGCCAGCAGCTTAGCCGGCAGGGGGGACACTGAAGCTTTCTTT. The chain carries TRBV7-9 and TRBJ1-1, with 7 bases identical to TRBD1. The J segment lost 3 bases and the V segment lost 0 bases, leaving 4 bases of the junction unmatched. The CDR3 loop spans 15 amino acids. The germline gives CDR1 SEHNR, CDR2 FQNEAQ (reference sequence).

This rearrangement joins TRBV20-1 to TRBJ2-1; 9 bases are a match to TRBD2. This CDR3 is 10 amino acids long. The germline V gene has CDR1 DFQATT and CDR2 SNEGSKA (reference sequence). The V segment lost 1 base and the J segment 14 bases; nucleotides outside the gene matches: 0. CDR3 nucleotides: TGCAGTGCTAGAGGACTAGCGGAGTTCTTC. Translated: CSARGLAEFF.

This clone has only one observation. The chain joins TRBV4-1 to TRBJ2-6; D could derive from TRBD1 or TRBD2 (5 bases each). CDR3 length: 20 residues. Trimming shortened V by 2 bases and J by 1 base, and 21 bases separated the two germline ends. From germline, CDR1 is MGHRA and CDR2 YSYEKL. CDR3 DNA sequence: TGCGCCAGCAGCCAACGGGAACAGGCCCACAAGAGATCTGGGGCCAACGTCCTGACTTTC. Translation: CASSQREQAHKRSGANVLTF.

V usage is TRBV30 and J usage is TRBJ2-6; weak D call: TRBD2 (6 bases). The CDR3 covers 14 residues. V lost 2 bases and J lost 3, with 8 bases in between. Germline CDR1 reads GTSNPN; CDR2 reads SVGIG (reference sequence). The CDR3 sequence is CAWSSGSGANVLTF. The CDR3 bases are TGTGCCTGGAGTTCCGGGAGTGGGGCCAACGTCCTGACTTTC.

This rearrangement joins TRBV5-1 to TRBJ2-3; D unresolved. CDR1 and CDR2 (germline): SGHRS, YFSETQ. This CDR3 spans 18 amino acids. Trimming took 0 bases from V and 2 from J, leaving 19 bases between them. CDR3 protein: CASSLDPWAAATTDTQYF. As DNA, the CDR3 is TGCGCCAGCAGCTTGGACCCGTGGGCGGCTGCGACCACAGATACGCAGTATTTT.

The chain couples TRBV2 to TRBJ2-7, with unresolved D. The CDR3 length is 11 residues. Germline values: CDR1 SNHLY, CDR2 FYNNEI. V shed 8 bases and J shed 5 bases, with 10 bases lying between them. The CDR3 sequence: CASPLGNEQYF. The DNA for the CDR3 is TGTGCCAGCCCTCTAGGTAACGAGCAGTACTTC.

This chain uses TRBV5-4 with TRBJ1-2; D possibly corresponds to TRBD1 (5 bases). This CDR3 has 14 residues. Trimming left V 0 bases short and J 9 bases short, with 15 bases between. The germline gives CDR1 SGHNT, CDR2 YYREEE (reference sequence). Written as DNA, the CDR3 is TGTGCCAGCAGCTTGGTGGCAGGGAGGAGGAGCTACACCTTC. It codes for CASSLVAGRRSYTF.

V usage is TRBV29-1 and J usage is TRBJ2-3; D not resolved. CDR1 and CDR2 (germline): SQVTM, ANQGSEA. This CDR3 spans 13 amino acids. Trimming shortened V by 0 bases and J by 6 bases, and 10 bases separated the two germline ends. The CDR3 nucleotides read TGCAGCGTTGAAGATTACACAACGGATACGCAGTATTTT. Translating gives CSVEDYTTDTQYF.

The rearrangement joins TRBV10-3 to TRBJ1-2; 7 bases match TRBD1. The CDR3 length is 14 residues. Germline V CDR1 and CDR2: ENHRY, SYGVKD. The V and J ends lost 9 bases and 8 bases, in that order; junction bases with no gene match: 15. CDR3 region: CAISDRLGTRGYTF. In nucleotides, the CDR3 is TGTGCCATTTCGGACAGGCTTGGTACGAGGGGCTACACCTTC.

The chain is built from TRBV30 and TRBJ2-3; D is tentatively TRBD1 or TRBD2 (6 bases each). Trimming pared 2 bases from V and 14 bases from J, leaving 17 bases between. Germline CDR1 and CDR2: GTSNPN and SVGIG (reference sequence). This CDR3 comprises 12 residues. The CDR3 loop reads CAWSPGGHFGYF. The CDR3 DNA reads TGTGCCTGGAGTCCCGGGGGACACTTCGGGTATTTT.

J is TRBJ2-7 and V is TRBV28; D ambiguous. Trimming removed 0 bases at V and 3 bases at J, with 3 bases between. CDR3 size: 12 residues. The germline gives CDR1 MDHEN, CDR2 SYDVKM. CDR3 protein: CASSLWNYEQYF. The CDR3 nucleotides read TGTGCCAGCAGTTTATGGAACTACGAGCAGTACTTC.

This chain links TRBV27 with TRBJ1-5, with D possibly matching TRBD1 (6 bases). Per the germline V gene, CDR1 is MNHEY and CDR2 is SMNVEV (reference sequence). The CDR3 is 13 residues long. The CDR3 loop reads CATAAGDTQPQHF. The CDR3, as DNA: TGTGCAACCGCTGCGGGGGACACCCAGCCCCAGCATTTT.

The V and J genes are TRBV6-1 and TRBJ2-7, with D possibly being TRBD1 (6 bases). The germline V gene has CDR1 MNHNS and CDR2 SASEGT. V lost 2 bases, J lost 0 bases, and 11 bases lay in between. The CDR3 is 15 amino acids. The CDR3 DNA is TGTGCCAGCAGTGAACAGGGGATTTACTCCTACGAGCAGTACTTC. Translating gives CASSEQGIYSYEQYF.

The chain carries TRBV27 and TRBJ2-7, with D possibly being TRBD1 (5 bases). V was clipped by 2 bases and J by 5 bases, with 10 bases between them. Germline assignment: CDR1 MNHEY and CDR2 SMNVEV (reference sequence). This CDR3 comprises 13 residues. The CDR3 DNA follows: TGTGCCAGCAGTTTAGGACACCAGCACGAGCAGTACTTC. This translates into CASSLGHQHEQYF.

The V call is TRBV4-3, the J call TRBJ2-7, with TRBD2 matching 9 bases. Germline V gene lookup returns CDR1 LGHNA and CDR2 YSLEER. This CDR3 contains 16 residues. V was pared by 4 bases and J by 7 bases, with 14 bases of the junction left unmatched. The CDR3 here is CASSRLKETSGLEQYF. CDR3 nucleotide sequence: TGCGCCAGCAGCCGCTTGAAGGAGACTAGCGGACTAGAGCAGTACTTC.

The chain employs TRBV5-4 and TRBJ2-1; 8 bases map to TRBD2. V dropped 0 bases and J dropped 2; count of bases not matched to a gene: 4. CDR1 and CDR2 from the germline V gene are SGHNT and YYREEE (reference sequence). CDR3 length: 16 amino acids. The CDR3, as DNA: TGTGCCAGCAGCTTGGGTAGCGGGGACCCCTACAATGAGCAGTTCTTC. It yields the protein CASSLGSGDPYNEQFF.

The V call is TRBV6-4, the J call TRBJ1-5; 8 bases match TRBD1. The CDR3 contains 14 residues. The ends lost 4 bases at V and 1 base at J; junction bases unmatched: 0. Germline CDR1 is MRHNA and CDR2 is SNTAGT. The DNA for the CDR3 is TGTGCCAGCAGTGGGACAGGGAGCAATCAGCCCCAGCATTTT. Its protein is CASSGTGSNQPQHF.

The CDR3 here is CASSYGTGASYGYTF. CDR3 nucleotides: TGTGCCAGCAGCTATGGGACAGGGGCAAGCTATGGCTACACCTTC. This rearrangement joins TRBV5-6 to TRBJ1-2; 10 nucleotides line up with TRBD1. V lost 3 bases to trimming and J lost 4 bases; unmatched junction nucleotides: 6. Germline values: CDR1 SGHDT, CDR2 YYEEEE. This CDR3 contains 15 residues. Full variable domain (remainder filled in from reference TRBV5-6 and TRBJ1-2): DAGVTQSPTHLIKTRGQQVTLRCSPKSGHDTVSWYQQALGQGPQFIFQYYEEEERQRGNFPDRFSGHQFPNYSSELNVNALLLGDSALYLCASSYGTGASYGYTFGSGTRLTVV.

CDR3: CSAALAGIYNEQFF. The CDR3 coding sequence is TGCAGCGCCGCTCTAGCGGGGATCTACAATGAGCAGTTCTTC. The chain joins TRBV29-1 to TRBJ2-1; 9 positions agree with TRBD2. V lost 7 bases and J lost 3; bases outside the gene matches: 7. The CDR3 consists of 14 residues. Germline assignment: CDR1 SQVTM and CDR2 ANQGSEA.